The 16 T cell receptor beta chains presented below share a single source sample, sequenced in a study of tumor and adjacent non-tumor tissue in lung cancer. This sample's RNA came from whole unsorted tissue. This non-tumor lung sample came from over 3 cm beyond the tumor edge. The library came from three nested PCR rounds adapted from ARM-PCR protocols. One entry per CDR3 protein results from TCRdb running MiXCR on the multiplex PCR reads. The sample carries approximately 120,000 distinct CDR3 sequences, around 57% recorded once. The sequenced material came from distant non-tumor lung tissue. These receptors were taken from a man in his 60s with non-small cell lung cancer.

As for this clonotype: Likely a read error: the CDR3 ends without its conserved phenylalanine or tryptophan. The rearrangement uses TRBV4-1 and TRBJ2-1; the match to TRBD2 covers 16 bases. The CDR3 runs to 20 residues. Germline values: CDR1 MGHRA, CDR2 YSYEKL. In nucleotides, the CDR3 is TGTGCCAGCAGCCAGAAGCCGGGACTAGCGGGAGGGAACCTCTACAATGAGCAGTTCTTG. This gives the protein CASSQKPGLAGGNLYNEQFL.

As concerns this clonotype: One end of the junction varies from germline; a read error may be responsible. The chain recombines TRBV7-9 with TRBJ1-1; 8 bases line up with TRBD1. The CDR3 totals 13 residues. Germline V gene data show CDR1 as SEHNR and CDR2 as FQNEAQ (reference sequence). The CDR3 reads CASSLAGQETAGF. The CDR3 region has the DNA TGTGCCAGTAGCTTAGCGGGACAGGAAACTGCAGGGTTT.

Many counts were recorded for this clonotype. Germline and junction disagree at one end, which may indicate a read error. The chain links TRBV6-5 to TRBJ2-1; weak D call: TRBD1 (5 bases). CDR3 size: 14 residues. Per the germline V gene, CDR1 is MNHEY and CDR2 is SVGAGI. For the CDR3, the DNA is TGTGCCAACAGTCCATTCCGCCAGGGCAATGAGCAGTTCTTC. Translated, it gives CANSPFRQGNEQFF.

The DNA for the CDR3 is TGTGCCAGCAGCCCACCTTCCACCCGTCCAGATACGCAGTATTTT. As protein: CASSPPSTRPDTQYF. V gene TRBV11-2 combines with J gene TRBJ2-3; D not certain. V was pared by 5 bases and J by 4 bases, with 16 bases between. The CDR3 loop spans 15 amino acids. The germline CDR1 and CDR2 sequences are SGHAT and FQNNGV.

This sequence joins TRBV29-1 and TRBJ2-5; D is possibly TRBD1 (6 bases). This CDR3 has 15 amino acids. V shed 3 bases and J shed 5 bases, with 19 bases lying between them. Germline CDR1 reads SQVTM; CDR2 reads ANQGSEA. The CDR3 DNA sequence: TGCAGCGTTGAGGCAGACAGGTGGCGGTCGGAGACCCAGTACTTC. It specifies CSVEADRWRSETQYF.

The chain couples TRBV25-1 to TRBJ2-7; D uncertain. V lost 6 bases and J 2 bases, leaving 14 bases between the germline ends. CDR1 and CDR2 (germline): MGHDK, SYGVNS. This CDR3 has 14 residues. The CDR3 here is CASSGNACTYEQYF. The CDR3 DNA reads TGTGCCAGCAGCGGTAATGCGTGTACCTACGAGCAGTACTTC.

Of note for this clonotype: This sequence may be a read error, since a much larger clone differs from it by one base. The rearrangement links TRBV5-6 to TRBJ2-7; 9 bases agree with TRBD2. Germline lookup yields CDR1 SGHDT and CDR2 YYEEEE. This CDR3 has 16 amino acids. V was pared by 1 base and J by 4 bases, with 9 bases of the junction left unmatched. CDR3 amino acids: CASSLTAGGVGYEQYF. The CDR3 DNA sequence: TGTGCCAGCAGCTTGACAGCGGGAGGAGTGGGATACGAGCAGTACTTC.

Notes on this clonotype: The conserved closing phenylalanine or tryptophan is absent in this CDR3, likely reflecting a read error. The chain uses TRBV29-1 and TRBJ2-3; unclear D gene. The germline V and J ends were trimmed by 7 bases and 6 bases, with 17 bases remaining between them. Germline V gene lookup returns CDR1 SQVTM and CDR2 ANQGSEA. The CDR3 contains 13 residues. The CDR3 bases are TGCAGCGGTTGTGACATAGCCACGGATACGCAGTATTAT. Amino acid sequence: CSGCDIATDTQYY.

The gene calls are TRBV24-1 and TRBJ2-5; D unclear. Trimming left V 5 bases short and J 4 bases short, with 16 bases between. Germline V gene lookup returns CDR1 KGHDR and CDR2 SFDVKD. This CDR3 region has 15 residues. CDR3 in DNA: TGTGCCACCAGTGTTCCGGAGCGTTTCGTAGAGACCCAGTACTTC. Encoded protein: CATSVPERFVETQYF.

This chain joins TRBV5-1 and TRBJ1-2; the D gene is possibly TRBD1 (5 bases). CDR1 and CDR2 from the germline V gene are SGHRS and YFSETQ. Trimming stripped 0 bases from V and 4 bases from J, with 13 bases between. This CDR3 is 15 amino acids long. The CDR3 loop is CASSLGAAGPYGYTF. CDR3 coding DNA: TGCGCCAGCAGCTTGGGGGCGGCGGGGCCCTATGGCTACACCTTC.

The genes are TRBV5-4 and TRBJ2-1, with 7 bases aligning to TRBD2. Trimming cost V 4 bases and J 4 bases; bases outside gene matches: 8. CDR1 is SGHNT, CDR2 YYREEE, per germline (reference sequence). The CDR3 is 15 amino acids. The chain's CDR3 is CASSEDGRGYNEQFF. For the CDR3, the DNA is TGTGCCAGCAGCGAAGATGGGAGGGGATACAATGAGCAGTTCTTC.

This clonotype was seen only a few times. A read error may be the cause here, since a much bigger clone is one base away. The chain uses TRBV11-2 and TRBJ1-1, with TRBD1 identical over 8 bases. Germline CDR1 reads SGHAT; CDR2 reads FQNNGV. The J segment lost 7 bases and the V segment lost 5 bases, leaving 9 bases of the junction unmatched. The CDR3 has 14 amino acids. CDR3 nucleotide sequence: TGTGCCAGCAGCCTAGGACAGGGTTTTAATGAAGCTTTCTTT. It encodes CASSLGQGFNEAFF. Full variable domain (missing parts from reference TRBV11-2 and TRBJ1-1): EAGVAQSPRYKIIEKRQSVAFWCNPISGHATLYWYQQILGQGPKLLIQFQNNGVVDDSQLPKDRFSAERLKGVDSTLKIQPAKLEDSAVYLCASSLGQGFNEAFFGQGTRLTVV.

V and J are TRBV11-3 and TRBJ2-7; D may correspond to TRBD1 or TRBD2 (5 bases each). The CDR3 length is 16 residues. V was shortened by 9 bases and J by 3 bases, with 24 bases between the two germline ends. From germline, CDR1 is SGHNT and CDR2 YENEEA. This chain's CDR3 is CASNLGLSGPFYEQYF. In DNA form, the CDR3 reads TGTGCCAGTAACTTAGGCCTATCGGGACCCTTCTACGAGCAGTACTTC.

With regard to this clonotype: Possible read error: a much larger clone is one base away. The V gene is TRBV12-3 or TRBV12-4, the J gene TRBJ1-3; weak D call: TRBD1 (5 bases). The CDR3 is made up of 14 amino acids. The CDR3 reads CANSLQAPGNTIYF. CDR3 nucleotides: TGTGCCAACAGTTTACAGGCCCCCGGAAACACCATATATTTT.

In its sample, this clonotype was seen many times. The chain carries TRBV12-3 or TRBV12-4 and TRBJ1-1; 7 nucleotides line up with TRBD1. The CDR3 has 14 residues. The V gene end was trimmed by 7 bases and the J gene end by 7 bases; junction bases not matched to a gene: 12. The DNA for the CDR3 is TGTGCCAGCAACCTACAGGGGTCTTCAGGTGAAGCTTTCTTT. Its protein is CASNLQGSSGEAFF.

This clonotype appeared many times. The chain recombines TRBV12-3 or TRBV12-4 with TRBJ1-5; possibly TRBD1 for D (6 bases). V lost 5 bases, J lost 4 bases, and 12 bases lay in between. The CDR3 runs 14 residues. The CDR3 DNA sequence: TGTGCCAGCAGTCCCGGACAGTTTAATCAGCCCCAGCATTTT. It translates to CASSPGQFNQPQHF.